This TCR beta chain was sequenced for a study of human T cells and chemical hapten exposure. Points from the study as a whole: As the donors had alopecia, their immune response may differ from healthy people's.

As for this clonotype: What it binds is unknown.

The junction had 6 bases not matched to a gene; V was cut back by 1 base and J by 9 bases. The CDR3 consists of 13 residues. CDR1 is GTSNPN, CDR2 SVGIG, per germline (reference sequence). The time point was: patch test 1, 2 weeks after DPC sensitization. Treatment in this sample: therapeutic diphenylcyclopropenone sensitization with weekly scalp DPC. Individual cDNA molecules each carried unique molecular identifiers attached by the library. TCRdb ran MiXCR on the RACE reads and lists one entry per CDR3 protein. Of some 190,000 distinct CDR3 sequences detected, 20% to 25% appear once; the ten largest clones hold about 6.7%.

The material was whole blood, obtained in connection with sensitization to the hapten diphenylcyclopropenone (DPC). The TCR was taken from a woman in her forties or fifties with alopecia areata. Some clones in this sample may be carry-over from other donors' samples. The chain combines TRBV30 with TRBJ1-5, with 7 bases matching TRBD1. CDR3 loop: CAWSGQGPGPQHF. Here the CDR3 DNA reads TGTGCCTGGAGTGGACAGGGCCCGGGGCCCCAGCATTTT.